Below are 21 T cell receptor beta chains sequenced from a single sample in a study of blood T cell repertoires in COVID-19. Measured with immunoSEQ multiplex PCR; TCRdb has only the in-frame clones, and not every one. The sample contains 200,000 to 250,000 clones, roughly nine tenths of which appear only once. The sample taken for sequencing was PBMCs or T cells enriched from blood (not recorded which). The receptors derive from a woman aged 45-60 years in a cohort exposed to, infected with or recovered from COVID-19 (not recorded which).

This chain connects TRBV27 to TRBJ2-5; 10 nucleotides line up with TRBD1. J lost 5 bases, V lost 4 bases, and 7 bases had no gene match. CDR3 length: 15 residues. Germline V gene data show CDR1 as MNHEY and CDR2 as SMNVEV (reference sequence). The CDR3 loop is CASSSLTGGYETQYF. The CDR3 bases are TGTGCCAGCAGTTCCCTGACAGGGGGCTATGAGACCCAGTACTTC.

V and J are TRBV7-2 and TRBJ1-2, with D uncertain. CDR1 and CDR2 (germline): SGHTA, FQGNSA. Deletions cut 2 bases from V and 4 bases from J, with 17 bases between. The CDR3 is made up of 16 amino acids. The CDR3 loop is CASSLSGIEAGYGYTF. The CDR3 region has the DNA TGTGCCAGCAGCTTATCGGGTATCGAGGCTGGCTATGGCTACACCTTC.

The chain joins TRBV27 to TRBJ2-1; TRBD2 matches 8 bases. The CDR3 extends over 15 amino acids. After removal of 5 bases from V and 4 bases from J, the junction contained 7 bases not matched to a gene. CDR1 is MNHEY, CDR2 SMNVEV, per germline (reference sequence). Written as DNA, the CDR3 is TGTGCCAGCAGTAAAGGCCGGGGGGGGTACAATGAGCAGTTCTTC. Translating gives CASSKGRGGYNEQFF.

This sequence joins TRBV4-2 and TRBJ2-7; 8 nucleotides match TRBD2. This CDR3 is 13 amino acids long. CDR1 is LGHNA, CDR2 YNFKEQ, per germline. J lost 6 bases, V lost 11 bases, and 12 bases had no gene match. CDR3 region: CAPRGRAGGEQYF. CDR3 DNA: TGTGCCCCCCGGGGGAGGGCGGGAGGCGAGCAGTACTTC.

Only one count was recorded for this clone. J is TRBJ1-2 and V is TRBV7-9; 7 nucleotides agree with TRBD1. V trimming: 5 bases; J trimming: 4 bases; junction bases outside the gene matches: 7. This CDR3 region has 14 residues. CDR1 and CDR2 (germline): SEHNR, FQNEAQ (reference sequence). CDR3 amino acids: CASSPRQGIYGYTF. As DNA, the CDR3 is TGTGCCAGCAGCCCAAGACAGGGAATCTATGGCTACACCTTC.

This sequence joins TRBV4-1 and TRBJ2-1; 9 bases line up with TRBD2. CDR1 and CDR2 from the germline V gene are MGHRA and YSYEKL. The CDR3 has 15 amino acids. V shed 4 bases, J shed 6 bases, and the junction held 7 bases outside the gene matches. The CDR3 reads CASSRGTSHPNEQFF. CDR3 nucleotides: TGCGCCAGCAGCCGAGGGACTAGCCACCCCAATGAGCAGTTCTTC.

The CDR3 nucleotides read TGTGCCAGCAGCCCGGTAGGTAGCGACGAGCAGTACTTC. Translating it yields CASSPVGSDEQYF. The chain recombines TRBV5-4 with TRBJ2-7, with a tentative D call TRBD2 (5 bases). Germline CDR1 SGHNT, CDR2 YYREEE (reference sequence). Trimming stripped 4 bases from V and 5 bases from J, with 13 bases between. The CDR3 consists of 13 residues.

The chain has TRBV30 and TRBJ2-1; 11 bases fit TRBD2. This CDR3 has 14 residues. The V segment lost 4 bases and the J segment 8 bases; nucleotides outside the gene matches: 7. Germline CDR1 reads GTSNPN; CDR2 reads SVGIG (reference sequence). Here the CDR3 DNA reads TGTGCCTGGAATAGCGGGGGGGCTCGTTATGAGCAGTTCTTC. As protein: CAWNSGGARYEQFF.

The V call is TRBV4-1, the J call TRBJ1-1; D is unresolved. This CDR3 spans 14 amino acids. The V gene lost 0 bases and the J gene lost 2 bases, with 7 bases spanning the gap. Germline CDR1 reads MGHRA; CDR2 reads YSYEKL. CDR3 protein: CASSQETANTEAFF. Written as DNA, the CDR3 is TGCGCCAGCAGCCAAGAAACAGCAAACACTGAAGCTTTCTTT.

V usage is TRBV5-1 and J usage is TRBJ2-5; 9 positions match TRBD2. With 0 bases clipped from V and 5 bases from J, the junction kept 2 bases outside the gene matches. The CDR3 contains 14 residues. Germline-derived CDR1 and CDR2 are SGHRS and YFSETQ. This chain's CDR3 is CASSLELAGETQYF. DNA for the CDR3: TGCGCCAGCAGCTTGGAACTAGCGGGCGAGACCCAGTACTTC.

This clone was found once. This chain uses TRBV9 with TRBJ1-6, with 9 bases identical to TRBD1. Looked up from germline, CDR1 is SGDLS and CDR2 is YYNGEE. The CDR3 contains 13 residues. V shed 3 bases and J 9 bases; nucleotides not matched to a gene: 1. This chain's CDR3 is CASSGQGGSPLHF. CDR3 DNA sequence: TGTGCCAGCAGCGGACAGGGGGGTTCACCCCTCCACTTT.

V and J are TRBV7-8 and TRBJ1-2; 8 nucleotides agree with TRBD1. CDR3 length equals 17 residues. The ends lost 5 bases at V and 0 bases at J; junction bases unmatched: 11. Germline V CDR1 and CDR2: SGHVS, FQNEAQ. CDR3 amino acids: CASSTRTGQKANYGYTF. The CDR3 DNA follows: TGTGCCAGCAGCACCCGGACAGGGCAAAAAGCTAACTATGGCTACACCTTC.

The chain links TRBV7-3 to TRBJ2-3; TRBD1 is a possible D gene (6 bases). V lost 2 bases and J lost 3, with 15 bases in between. The CDR3 is 16 residues long. The germline V gene encodes CDR1 SGHTA and CDR2 FQGTGA. CDR3 coding DNA: TGTGCCAGCAGCTTAGGGGCTAACAGGGTGACAGATACGCAGTATTTT. This sequence encodes CASSLGANRVTDTQYF.

This chain joins TRBV7-8 and TRBJ1-2, with 8 bases aligning to TRBD1. After removal of 5 bases from V and 10 bases from J, the junction contained 9 bases not matched to a gene. The CDR3 has 13 amino acids. Germline V gene data show CDR1 as SGHVS and CDR2 as FQNEAQ. The CDR3 nucleotides read TGTGCCAGCAGCCGTAAAATGGACAGGGTCTACACCTTC. Its protein product is CASSRKMDRVYTF. The full variable domain, with the rest looked up from reference TRBV7-8 and TRBJ1-2, is GAGVSQSPRYKVAKRGQDVALRCDPISGHVSLFWYQQALGQGPEFLTYFQNEAQLDKSGLPSDRFFAERPEGSVSTLKIQRTQQEDSAVYLCASSRKMDRVYTFGSGTRLTVV.

The rearrangement joins TRBV6-2 or TRBV6-3 to TRBJ1-6, with 8 bases identical to TRBD1. J lost 8 bases, V lost 4 bases, and 7 bases had no gene match. CDR1 is MNHEY and CDR2 is SVGEGT in the germline V gene. The CDR3 has 15 residues. Written as DNA, the CDR3 is TGTGCCAGCAGTTCCGGACAGGGTCGGTATTCACCCCTCCACTTT. It codes for CASSSGQGRYSPLHF.

The V call is TRBV18, the J call TRBJ1-6, with D unresolved. The CDR3 has 15 residues. Germline V gives CDR1 KGHSH, CDR2 LQKENI. V was cut by 1 base and J by 7 bases, with 11 bases left in between. The CDR3 reads CASSPLEDTNSPLHF. In DNA form, the CDR3 reads TGTGCCAGCTCACCACTGGAGGATACGAATTCACCCCTCCACTTT. The variable domain in full, with the rest retrieved from reference TRBV18 and TRBJ1-6, is NAGVMQNPRHLVRRRGQEARLRCSPMKGHSHVYWYRQLPEEGLKFMVYLQKENIIDESGMPKERFSAEFPKEGPSILRIQQVVRGDSAAYFCASSPLEDTNSPLHFGNGTRLTVT.

This clone was recorded once. The rearrangement uses TRBV10-2 and TRBJ1-1; maybe TRBD1 (5 bases). The germline CDR1 and CDR2 sequences are WSHSY and SAAADI. Trimming took 7 bases from V and 12 from J, leaving 15 bases between them. The CDR3 totals 11 residues. The CDR3, as DNA: TGCGCCAGCACCAACCAGGGTAAAACTTTCTTT. The encoded protein is CASTNQGKTFF.

The V gene is TRBV2, the J gene TRBJ2-2; TRBD2 aligns across 9 bases. The CDR3 totals 16 residues. Germline CDR1 and CDR2: SNHLY and FYNNEI. Trimming cost V 6 bases and J 5 bases; bases outside gene matches: 10. CDR3 region: CASRQRGAVGTGELFF. The DNA for the CDR3 is TGTGCCAGCAGGCAGCGGGGGGCCGTGGGGACCGGGGAGCTGTTTTTT.

The CDR3: CASSLALRGAFEQYF. DNA for the CDR3: TGTGCCAGCAGCTTGGCCCTCAGGGGGGCGTTCGAGCAGTACTTC. J is TRBJ2-7 and V is TRBV5-5; the D gene is possibly TRBD1 (7 bases). There are 15 residues in the CDR3. CDR1 is SGHKS and CDR2 is YYEKEE in the germline V gene (reference sequence). V was pared by 0 bases and J by 6 bases, with 16 bases between.

The chain uses TRBV11-1 and TRBJ2-7; 9 bases line up with TRBD1. The CDR3 contains 16 residues. V shed 2 bases, J shed 4 bases, and the junction held 9 bases outside the gene matches. CDR1 and CDR2 from the germline V gene are SGHAT and FQDESV (reference sequence). The CDR3: CASSLRQGQGRYEQYF. In nucleotides, the CDR3 is TGTGCCAGCAGCTTACGGCAGGGACAGGGTAGGTACGAGCAGTACTTC. Together with reference TRBV11-1 and TRBJ2-7, the CDR3 gives the full variable domain: EAEVAQSPRYKITEKSQAVAFWCDPISGHATLYWYRQILGQGPELLVQFQDESVVDDSQLPKDRFSAERLKGVDSTLKIQPAELGDSAMYLCASSLRQGQGRYEQYFGPGTRLTVT.

This chain uses TRBV15 with TRBJ1-2, with D possibly TRBD1 on 5 matching bases. Germline loops: CDR1 LNHNV, CDR2 YYDKDF (reference sequence). The CDR3 runs to 13 residues. V was trimmed by 2 bases and J by 6 bases, leaving 10 bases between them. The CDR3 region is CATSRLLTDGYTF. The CDR3 DNA reads as TGTGCCACCAGCAGACTTCTGACAGATGGCTACACCTTC.